The 32 T cell receptor beta chains in this list originate from one sample, sequenced in a study of cytomegalovirus exposure and HLA in healthy donors. The PCR made use of 60 Vbeta and 13 Jbeta primers. Libraries were prepared by immunoSEQ multiplex PCR; TCRdb keeps only in-frame clonotypes and omits some of them. The sample has approximately 220,000 clones, around 76% seen once. Material: PBMCs. These receptors were taken from a man in his forties in good health and CMV-seropositive.

This clone showed up just a few times. V and J are TRBV25-1 and TRBJ1-4, with TRBD1 matching over 8 bases. This CDR3 region has 15 residues. The ends lost 5 bases at V and 8 bases at J; junction bases unmatched: 10. Germline-derived CDR1 and CDR2 are MGHDK and SYGVNS. Written as DNA, the CDR3 is TGTGCCAGCAGTATCCCTACAGGGGGAGGAGAAAAACTGTTTTTT. Protein: CASSIPTGGGEKLFF.

This clone was detected a few times. The V and J genes are TRBV6-5 and TRBJ2-1; D remains ambiguous. This CDR3 contains 14 residues. Trimming shortened V by 6 bases and J by 5 bases, and 14 bases separated the two germline ends. Looked up from germline, CDR1 is MNHEY and CDR2 is SVGAGI. Here the CDR3 reads CASSRLGTDNEQFF. DNA for the CDR3: TGTGCCAGCAGCCGACTCGGAACGGACAATGAGCAGTTCTTC.

This chain links TRBV9 with TRBJ2-1; 10 nucleotides align to TRBD2. CDR3 length equals 15 residues. Trimming removed 3 bases from V and 2 bases from J; junction bases left unmatched: 2. Germline V lookup: CDR1 SGDLS, CDR2 YYNGEE. The CDR3 DNA reads TGTGCCAGCAGCGCCACTAGCGGGGCCTACAATGAGCAGTTCTTC. Protein sequence: CASSATSGAYNEQFF.

The V call is TRBV6-1, the J call TRBJ1-5; 10 bases map to TRBD1. The CDR3 has 14 amino acids. CDR1 and CDR2 (germline): MNHNS, SASEGT. With V trimmed by 5 bases and J by 6 bases, 4 bases remained unmatched. In DNA form, the CDR3 reads TGTGCCAGCAGTCCGGACAGGGGGGGTCAGCCCCAGCATTTT. Translating it yields CASSPDRGGQPQHF.

The chain employs TRBV10-1 and TRBJ1-1; D gene uncertain. Germline CDR1 and CDR2: WNHNN and SYGVQD (reference sequence). V shed 6 bases and J shed 5 bases, with 13 bases lying between them. The CDR3 spans 13 residues. As DNA, the CDR3 is TGCGCCAGCAGGGGTCGGGGAGGGACTGAAGCTTTCTTT. This translates into CASRGRGGTEAFF.

There are a few counts of this clone. The V and J genes are TRBV7-9 and TRBJ2-7, with D possibly TRBD1 on 6 matching bases. This CDR3 has 13 amino acids. The germline gives CDR1 SEHNR, CDR2 FQNEAQ (reference sequence). Trimming pared 3 bases from V and 2 bases from J, leaving 8 bases between. The CDR3 reads CASSLTGAYEQYV. CDR3 DNA: TGTGCCAGCAGCTTGACAGGAGCCTACGAGCAGTACGTC.

The chain links TRBV13 to TRBJ2-1; tentative D call: TRBD2 (6 bases). CDR3 length: 15 amino acids. The germline V gene has CDR1 PRHDT and CDR2 FYEKMQ (reference sequence). Trimming removed 1 base at V and 9 bases at J, with 16 bases between. The CDR3 sequence: CASSLEAGWGAEQFF. In DNA, the CDR3 is TGTGCCAGCAGCTTAGAGGCGGGGTGGGGAGCTGAGCAGTTCTTC.

V gene TRBV29-1 combines with J gene TRBJ2-5; D perhaps matches TRBD2 (6 bases). The CDR3 sequence is 12 residues long. The V gene lost 4 bases and the J gene lost 5 bases, with 11 bases spanning the gap. CDR1 SQVTM and CDR2 ANQGSEA come from the germline V gene. The CDR3 loop reads CSVVGGEETQYF. The DNA for the CDR3 is TGCAGCGTTGTGGGGGGTGAGGAGACCCAGTACTTC.

The chain has TRBV7-6 and TRBJ2-2, with no clear D. The CDR3 runs 14 residues. CDR1 is SGHVS and CDR2 is FNYEAQ in the germline V gene. Trimming pared 6 bases from V and 3 bases from J, leaving 11 bases between. CDR3 bases: TGTGCCAGCAGGAGAGAGCTAGACACCGGGGAGCTGTTTTTT. Translation gives CASRRELDTGELFF.

The chain employs TRBV2 and TRBJ1-2; the D gene is possibly TRBD1 (6 bases). Looked up from germline, CDR1 is SNHLY and CDR2 is FYNNEI. Between the trimmed V and J ends, which lost 5 bases and 4 bases, there was a span of 8 bases. CDR3 length equals 12 residues. Here the CDR3 DNA reads TGTGCCAGCAGTCAACAGGGCTATGGCTACACCTTC. Translating gives CASSQQGYGYTF.

This clone has only one observation. This chain joins TRBV5-1 and TRBJ2-7; TRBD1 agrees at 10 bases. The CDR3 is made up of 15 amino acids. Germline CDR1 and CDR2: SGHRS and YFSETQ. V shed 4 bases, J shed 3 bases, and the junction held 7 bases outside the gene matches. The CDR3 reads CASSGTGDYGYEQYF. DNA of the CDR3: TGCGCCAGCAGCGGGACAGGGGATTATGGCTACGAGCAGTACTTC. Based on the CDR3 plus reference TRBV5-1 and TRBJ2-7, the full variable domain is KAGVTQTPRYLIKTRGQQVTLSCSPISGHRSVSWYQQTPGQGLQFLFEYFSETQRNKGNFPGRFSGRQFSNSRSEMNVSTLELGDSALYLCASSGTGDYGYEQYFGPGTRLTVT.

CDR3 residues: CSVKAGAGTGELFF. CDR3 bases: TGCAGCGTTAAAGCGGGAGCGGGCACCGGGGAGCTGTTTTTT. This chain joins TRBV29-1 and TRBJ2-2, with 8 bases that match TRBD2. Germline V gene lookup returns CDR1 SQVTM and CDR2 ANQGSEA. The CDR3 is made up of 14 amino acids. The J segment lost 4 bases and the V segment lost 5 bases, leaving 6 bases of the junction unmatched.

The CDR3 sequence: CASNQGWLQYEQYV. The CDR3 DNA reads as TGCGCCTCGAATCAGGGGTGGCTACAATACGAGCAGTACGTC. V gene TRBV4-1 combines with J gene TRBJ2-7, with D possibly matching TRBD1 (6 bases). The germline V gene encodes CDR1 MGHRA and CDR2 YSYEKL. Trimming took 11 bases from V and 4 from J, leaving 21 bases between them. CDR3 size: 14 residues.

The chain uses TRBV7-3 and TRBJ2-5, with D tentatively TRBD1 (6 bases). The V end lost 5 bases, the J end lost 2 bases, and 12 bases lay between the germline ends. The germline V gene has CDR1 SGHTA and CDR2 FQGTGA. CDR3 size: 14 residues. The CDR3 is CASSPAGQQETQYF. CDR3 in DNA: TGTGCCAGCAGCCCCGCAGGACAGCAAGAGACCCAGTACTTC.

J is TRBJ2-2 and V is TRBV30, with D tentatively TRBD2 (5 bases). This CDR3 region has 16 residues. CDR1 and CDR2 (germline): GTSNPN, SVGIG (reference sequence). Trimming removed 0 bases at V and 4 bases at J, with 15 bases between. For the CDR3, the DNA is TGTGCCTGGAGTGTCCGGACTGCCAAAACCACCGGGGAGCTGTTTTTT. Protein: CAWSVRTAKTTGELFF.

The chain has TRBV6-5 and TRBJ1-1; D might be TRBD1 (6 bases). Per the germline V gene, CDR1 is MNHEY and CDR2 is SVGAGI. The germline V and J ends were trimmed by 5 bases and 3 bases, with 7 bases remaining between them. The CDR3 sequence is 12 residues long. The CDR3 DNA follows: TGTGCCAGCAGTCAGGGGTACACTGAAGCTTTCTTT. It encodes CASSQGYTEAFF.

The rearrangement uses TRBV6-5 and TRBJ1-1, with D tentatively TRBD1 (6 bases). From germline, CDR1 is MNHEY and CDR2 SVGAGI. V lost 6 bases to trimming and J lost 2 bases, with 13 bases between them. CDR3 length equals 14 residues. Here the CDR3 DNA reads TGTGCCAGCAGAAAACAGGGAATCAACACTGAAGCTTTCTTT. Translating it yields CASRKQGINTEAFF.

The V call is TRBV27, the J call TRBJ2-2, with D possibly TRBD1 on 6 matching bases. V was trimmed by 3 bases and J by 7 bases, leaving 15 bases between them. CDR3 length equals 15 residues. Per germline, CDR1 MNHEY and CDR2 SMNVEV (reference sequence). CDR3 nucleotide sequence: TGTGCCAGCAGTTTTTTCGCAGGGGTGAGCGGGGAGCTGTTTTTT. It codes for CASSFFAGVSGELFF.

This chain connects TRBV27 to TRBJ2-7; TRBD2 agrees at 9 bases. V lost 1 base, J lost 4 bases, and 5 bases stayed unmatched. The germline gives CDR1 MNHEY, CDR2 SMNVEV (reference sequence). The length of the CDR3 is 15 residues. In nucleotides, the CDR3 is TGTGCCAGCAGTTTATATGCGGGAGGGCCTTACGAGCAGTACTTC. Translating it yields CASSLYAGGPYEQYF.

The rearrangement links TRBV27 to TRBJ2-3; 9 positions agree with TRBD2. The J segment lost 5 bases and the V segment lost 5 bases, leaving 5 bases of the junction unmatched. Germline V CDR1 and CDR2: MNHEY, SMNVEV (reference sequence). This CDR3 comprises 14 residues. The CDR3 region has the DNA TGTGCCAGCAGTGTCCTAGCGGGAAGAGATACGCAGTATTTT. Protein product: CASSVLAGRDTQYF.

This clone was observed once. CDR3 in DNA: TGTGCCAGCAGTCCTAGCGAGCTGGGGCGAAACATTCAGTACTTC. Its translation: CASSPSELGRNIQYF. This chain links TRBV6-5 with TRBJ2-4, with D maybe TRBD2 (6 bases). Trimming removed 5 bases at V and 6 bases at J, with 17 bases between. The CDR3 is made up of 15 amino acids. CDR1 and CDR2 from the germline V gene are MNHEY and SVGAGI.

The rearrangement joins TRBV11-3 to TRBJ1-5; D gene unclear. The CDR3 is 13 amino acids. Germline V lookup: CDR1 SGHNT, CDR2 YENEEA. V gave up 0 bases and J gave up 6 bases, with 6 bases separating them. The CDR3 protein is CASSLDSGQPQHF. As DNA, the CDR3 is TGTGCCAGCAGCTTAGACTCGGGTCAGCCCCAGCATTTT.

The chain couples TRBV7-9 to TRBJ2-6; perhaps TRBD2 as D (6 bases). The length of the CDR3 is 18 residues. Germline values: CDR1 SEHNR, CDR2 FQNEAQ (reference sequence). Trimming pared 3 bases from V and 0 bases from J, leaving 15 bases between. The CDR3 bases are TGTGCCAGCAGCTTTCGACAGCCCGGGGGCTCTGGGGCCAACGTCCTGACTTTC. Translating gives CASSFRQPGGSGANVLTF.

CDR3 residues: CASSDGYSGANVLTF. Here the CDR3 DNA reads TGCGCCAGCAGTGACGGGTATTCTGGGGCCAACGTCCTGACTTTC. The J gene is TRBJ2-6, the V gene TRBV10-2; D ambiguous. CDR1 is WSHSY and CDR2 is SAAADI in the germline V gene. The CDR3 has 15 residues. V was cut by 3 bases and J by 1 base, with 7 bases left in between.

V and J are TRBV7-2 and TRBJ2-5; TRBD2 is a possible D gene (6 bases). This CDR3 is built from 15 residues. Germline CDR1 reads SGHTA; CDR2 reads FQGNSA. The V end lost 1 base, the J end lost 5 bases, and 14 bases lay between the germline ends. The CDR3 protein is CASSLEVGGWETQYF. For the CDR3, the DNA is TGTGCCAGCAGCTTAGAAGTCGGAGGGTGGGAGACCCAGTACTTC.

CDR3 region: CAISGGQGGDQPQHF. CDR3 DNA sequence: TGTGCCATCAGTGGGGGACAGGGAGGGGATCAGCCCCAGCATTTT. The chain carries TRBV10-3 and TRBJ1-5, with TRBD1 matching over 9 bases. The CDR3 spans 15 residues. J lost 5 bases, V lost 4 bases, and 6 bases had no gene match. Germline V gives CDR1 ENHRY, CDR2 SYGVKD.

This clone was recorded many times. J is TRBJ2-1 and V is TRBV25-1, with D possibly matching TRBD2 (5 bases). The CDR3 sequence is 11 residues long. V was clipped by 2 bases and J by 9 bases, with 5 bases between them. Germline V gives CDR1 MGHDK, CDR2 SYGVNS. This CDR3 reads CASSERGEQFF. The CDR3 DNA is TGTGCCAGCAGTGAACGGGGTGAGCAGTTCTTC.

The chain employs TRBV6-5 and TRBJ1-2; the D is unclear. V lost 6 bases, J lost 5 bases, and 10 bases lay in between. This CDR3 spans 12 amino acids. The germline V gene has CDR1 MNHEY and CDR2 SVGAGI. The CDR3 is CASRDTAYGYTF. Here the CDR3 DNA reads TGTGCCAGCAGAGATACAGCATATGGCTACACCTTC.

This chain connects TRBV4-1 to TRBJ2-5; 8 bases are shared with TRBD1. CDR3 length equals 16 residues. Germline V gene data show CDR1 as MGHRA and CDR2 as YSYEKL. The V and J ends lost 2 bases and 5 bases, in that order; junction bases with no gene match: 10. CDR3 DNA: TGCGCCAGCAGCCAAAGGGGTCGGACAGGGATCGAGACCCAGTACTTC. Its translation: CASSQRGRTGIETQYF.

V and J are TRBV30 and TRBJ1-1; 7 bases match TRBD1. V lost 0 bases and J lost 0; bases outside the gene matches: 7. Per the germline V gene, CDR1 is GTSNPN and CDR2 is SVGIG (reference sequence). CDR3 length: 16 residues. DNA for the CDR3: TGTGCCTGGAGTGTAACTGGACAGGTTATGAACACTGAAGCTTTCTTT. Its translation is CAWSVTGQVMNTEAFF. The variable domain in full, with the rest retrieved from reference TRBV30 and TRBJ1-1, is SQTIHQWPATLVQPVGSPLSLECTVEGTSNPNLYWYRQAAGRGLQLLFYSVGIGQISSEVPQNLSASRPQDRQFILSSKKLLLSDSGFYLCAWSVTGQVMNTEAFFGQGTRLTVV.

This chain uses TRBV19 with TRBJ1-1; 7 bases fit TRBD1. Looked up from germline, CDR1 is LNHDA and CDR2 is SQIVND (reference sequence). This CDR3 is 14 amino acids long. Trimming cost V 5 bases and J 5 bases; bases outside gene matches: 8. The CDR3 bases are TGTGCCAGTAGTGTGCAGGGGGTAAGTACTGAAGCTTTCTTT. It codes for CASSVQGVSTEAFF.

This CDR3 is CASAHRGNGYTF. The CDR3 nucleotides read TGTGCCTCCGCCCACAGGGGCAATGGCTACACCTTC. The chain carries TRBV30 and TRBJ1-2, with 7 bases lining up with TRBD1. Germline CDR1 reads GTSNPN; CDR2 reads SVGIG (reference sequence). J gave up 6 bases and V 7 bases, and 8 bases lay outside the gene matches. CDR3 length equals 12 residues. Complete variable domain (other parts from reference TRBV30 and TRBJ1-2): SQTIHQWPATLVQPVGSPLSLECTVEGTSNPNLYWYRQAAGRGLQLLFYSVGIGQISSEVPQNLSASRPQDRQFILSSKKLLLSDSGFYLCASAHRGNGYTFGSGTRLTVV.